Presented here are 29 T cell receptor beta chains from one specimen sequenced in a study of cytomegalovirus exposure and HLA in healthy donors (dated by TCRdb to 2016 to 2017). Library preparation was by the immunoSEQ multiplex PCR assay. The multiplex PCR relied on a mix of 60 forward primers for TCR Vbeta segments and 13 reverse primers for TCR Jbeta segments. TCRdb obtained this table from immuneACCESS and retained in-frame rearrangements with V and J assigned. These tables miss some clones; where compared with another copy, unresolved V genes account for less than half of the shortfall, and the remainder is unexplained. Present in this sample are 130,000 to 150,000 clones, roughly 79% of which were seen just once. Jointly, the top ten make up approximately 2.8% of the sample. The sequencing input was PBMCs. Receptor source: a male donor in good health and CMV-seronegative.

The chain links TRBV25-1 to TRBJ1-4, with 7 bases fitting TRBD1. J was trimmed by 6 bases and V by 2 bases; bases with no gene match: 12. This CDR3 region has 17 residues. The V gene's germline CDR1 is MGHDK and CDR2 SYGVNS. In nucleotides, the CDR3 is TGTGCCAGCAGTGAAGAGGGGGACAGTCTGTCGGATGAAAAACTGTTTTTT. It yields the protein CASSEEGDSLSDEKLFF.

This clone has a handful of counts. The chain is built from TRBV9 and TRBJ2-6, with 10 bases identical to TRBD2. After removal of 3 bases from V and 0 bases from J, the junction contained 12 bases not matched to a gene. This CDR3 is 20 amino acids long. Germline CDR1 SGDLS, CDR2 YYNGEE. The CDR3 DNA follows: TGTGCCAGCAGCGGCGGGGGACGCAGCGGGAGGGGCTCTGGGGCCAACGTCCTGACTTTC. This gives the protein CASSGGGRSGRGSGANVLTF.

V usage is TRBV5-4 and J usage is TRBJ1-1, with 9 bases fitting TRBD1. V shed 4 bases, J shed 0 bases, and the junction held 10 bases outside the gene matches. Germline V gene lookup returns CDR1 SGHNT and CDR2 YYREEE (reference sequence). This CDR3 has 17 amino acids. DNA of the CDR3: TGTGCCAGCAGCAAAGGACAGGGGCGGGTTTTGAACACTGAAGCTTTCTTT. Its protein is CASSKGQGRVLNTEAFF.

The chain is built from TRBV7-3 and TRBJ1-2, with 8 positions matching TRBD1. There are 15 residues in the CDR3. Germline V gene lookup returns CDR1 SGHTA and CDR2 FQGTGA. V shed 5 bases, J shed 5 bases, and the junction held 10 bases outside the gene matches. CDR3 amino acids: CASSQSPGGEYGYTF. The CDR3 DNA reads TGTGCCAGCAGCCAAAGTCCAGGGGGCGAGTATGGCTACACCTTC.

J is TRBJ1-6 and V is TRBV5-4, with D hard to call. Germline-derived CDR1 and CDR2 are SGHNT and YYREEE (reference sequence). The CDR3 extends over 12 amino acids. V shed 3 bases and J shed 4 bases, with 2 bases lying between them. The CDR3 DNA reads as TGTGCCAGCAGCTCGTATAATTCACCCCTCCACTTT. It yields the protein CASSSYNSPLHF. The whole variable domain, filled in from reference TRBV5-4 and TRBJ1-6, reads ETGVTQSPTHLIKTRGQQVTLRCSSQSGHNTVSWYQQALGQGPQFIFQYYREEENGRGNFPPRFSGLQFPNYSSELNVNALELDDSALYLCASSSYNSPLHFGNGTRLTVT.

The chain joins TRBV18 to TRBJ2-2; TRBD2 aligns across 8 bases. J gave up 2 bases and V 6 bases, and 14 bases lay outside the gene matches. The germline CDR1 and CDR2 sequences are KGHSH and LQKENI. This CDR3 has 18 residues. The CDR3, as DNA: TGTGCCAGCTCCCCCCGGGACGCGGGAGGACCAAACACCGGGGAGCTGTTTTTT. Protein: CASSPRDAGGPNTGELFF.

The chain joins TRBV29-1 to TRBJ1-1, with 8 bases that match TRBD1. CDR3 size: 12 residues. The germline V gene encodes CDR1 SQVTM and CDR2 ANQGSEA. V lost 7 bases to trimming and J lost 4 bases; unmatched junction nucleotides: 5. CDR3 sequence (DNA): TGCAGCGGCCTAGACAGGGGCACTGAAGCTTTCTTT. This gives the protein CSGLDRGTEAFF. The full variable domain, with the rest looked up from reference TRBV29-1 and TRBJ1-1, is SAVISQKPSRDICQRGTSLTIQCQVDSQVTMMFWYRQQPGQSLTLIATANQGSEATYESGFVIDKFPISRPNLTFSTLTVSNMSPEDSSIYLCSGLDRGTEAFFGQGTRLTVV.

This clone was detected once. The V call is TRBV5-6, the J call TRBJ1-3; 9 nucleotides line up with TRBD1. With V trimmed by 1 base and J by 9 bases, 2 bases remained unmatched. Germline values: CDR1 SGHDT, CDR2 YYEEEE. This CDR3 region has 13 residues. This CDR3 reads CASSLTGGGTIYF. Written as DNA, the CDR3 is TGTGCCAGCAGCTTGACAGGGGGCGGCACCATATATTTT. Full variable domain (missing parts from reference TRBV5-6 and TRBJ1-3): DAGVTQSPTHLIKTRGQQVTLRCSPKSGHDTVSWYQQALGQGPQFIFQYYEEEERQRGNFPDRFSGHQFPNYSSELNVNALLLGDSALYLCASSLTGGGTIYFGEGSWLTVV.

The chain employs TRBV5-1 and TRBJ1-6; a possible D gene is TRBD1 (5 bases). CDR3 size: 15 residues. CDR1 and CDR2 (germline): SGHRS, YFSETQ. V dropped 0 bases and J dropped 7 bases, with 11 bases sitting between them. For the CDR3, the DNA is TGCGCCAGCAGCTTGGGGCAGGGCCAAAATTCACCCCTCCACTTT. It encodes CASSLGQGQNSPLHF.

Worth noting for this clone: Mismatch with germline at one junction end may stem from a read error. The chain is built from TRBV9 and TRBJ1-2; D is uncertain. CDR1 is SGDLS, CDR2 YYNGEE, per germline. The CDR3 has 13 residues. The CDR3, as DNA: TGTGCCAGCAGCTTCCGACGGGGAGGATACTGCCCCTTC. This encodes CASSFRRGGYCPF.

This chain joins TRBV7-2 and TRBJ2-2; 8 bases agree with TRBD2. The J segment lost 1 base and the V segment lost 3 bases, leaving 10 bases of the junction unmatched. The CDR3 runs 18 residues. CDR1 SGHTA and CDR2 FQGNSA come from the germline V gene. CDR3 sequence: CASSFPWLAGMNTGELFF. Here the CDR3 DNA reads TGTGCCAGCAGCTTCCCCTGGCTAGCGGGCATGAACACCGGGGAGCTGTTTTTT. Full variable domain (outside the CDR3, taken from reference TRBV7-2 and TRBJ2-2): GAGVSQSPSNKVTEKGKDVELRCDPISGHTALYWYRQSLGQGLEFLIYFQGNSAPDKSGLPSDRFSAERTGGSVSTLTIQRTQQEDSAVYLCASSFPWLAGMNTGELFFGEGSRLTVL.

V is TRBV19 and J is TRBJ1-2; TRBD1 is a possible D gene (5 bases). V gave up 6 bases and J gave up 7 bases, with 15 bases separating them. CDR3 length equals 13 residues. The germline gives CDR1 LNHDA, CDR2 SQIVND (reference sequence). In DNA, the CDR3 is TGTGCCAGTAGACGTGGGGGGTCCTCTGGCTACACCTTC. Translated: CASRRGGSSGYTF.

The chain carries TRBV7-2 and TRBJ2-6; D is undetermined. This CDR3 has 16 amino acids. Trimming took 2 bases from V and 2 from J, leaving 10 bases between them. Germline CDR1 SGHTA, CDR2 FQGNSA. The CDR3: CASSLYTAPGANVLTF. CDR3 coding DNA: TGTGCCAGCAGCTTATATACAGCTCCTGGGGCCAACGTCCTGACTTTC.

The chain couples TRBV9 to TRBJ1-2; a possible D gene is TRBD1 (5 bases). The CDR3 runs 13 residues. Germline CDR1 and CDR2: SGDLS and YYNGEE. V was clipped by 4 bases and J by 10 bases, with 17 bases between them. CDR3 DNA: TGTGCCAGCAGCCTTATCCCCACAGGCCTCTACACCTTC. This gives the protein CASSLIPTGLYTF.

The rearrangement links TRBV9 to TRBJ1-1; 7 positions agree with TRBD1. CDR1 is SGDLS and CDR2 is YYNGEE in the germline V gene. CDR3 size: 16 residues. Trimming removed 0 bases from V and 4 bases from J; junction bases left unmatched: 9. The CDR3 region is CASSVETGFFSTEAFF. The CDR3 DNA sequence: TGTGCCAGCAGCGTAGAGACAGGGTTTTTCAGCACTGAAGCTTTCTTT.

V and J are TRBV5-6 and TRBJ1-4; 7 bases match TRBD1. V gave up 3 bases and J gave up 5 bases; unmatched junction bases: 4. This CDR3 comprises 14 residues. Germline-derived CDR1 and CDR2 are SGHDT and YYEEEE. The DNA of the CDR3 is TGTGCCAGCAGCTCCGGGACAGCAAATGAAAAACTGTTTTTT. It translates to CASSSGTANEKLFF.

The chain links TRBV12-5 to TRBJ2-5; TRBD1 matches 9 bases. Per germline, CDR1 LGHNT and CDR2 FRNRAP. Trimming cost V 3 bases and J 5 bases; bases outside gene matches: 4. The CDR3 extends over 14 amino acids. The CDR3 bases are TGTGCTAGTGGTTTAGGGACAGGGCACGAGACCCAGTACTTC. Translation gives CASGLGTGHETQYF.

The CDR3 DNA sequence: TGTGCCAGCAGCTCCCCTCGTTCGGGACAGGGAAAACTGTTTTTT. Translated, it gives CASSSPRSGQGKLFF. The genes are TRBV5-6 and TRBJ1-4, with TRBD1 matching over 9 bases. J was trimmed by 10 bases and V by 3 bases; bases with no gene match: 10. This CDR3 has 15 amino acids. CDR1 and CDR2 (germline): SGHDT, YYEEEE.

The CDR3: CASSSQGVDTEAFF. CDR3 in DNA: TGTGCCAGCAGCTCGCAGGGGGTGGACACTGAAGCTTTCTTT. J is TRBJ1-1 and V is TRBV7-9; 7 positions agree with TRBD1. V dropped 4 bases and J dropped 3; count of bases not matched to a gene: 5. The CDR3 consists of 14 residues. Germline CDR1 reads SEHNR; CDR2 reads FQNEAQ (reference sequence).

This sequence joins TRBV14 and TRBJ2-7, with 7 bases fitting TRBD2. The CDR3 totals 15 residues. From germline, CDR1 is SGHDN and CDR2 FVKESK. Trimming removed 4 bases from V and 6 bases from J; junction bases left unmatched: 12. CDR3 loop: CASSPSGAKDFEQYF. CDR3 nucleotides: TGTGCCAGCAGCCCGAGCGGGGCCAAGGATTTCGAGCAGTACTTC.

In its sample, this clone was seen a few times. CDR3 region: CAWRPSGRGQETQYF. As DNA, the CDR3 is TGTGCCTGGAGGCCTAGCGGGAGGGGCCAAGAGACCCAGTACTTC. The chain uses TRBV30 and TRBJ2-5, with TRBD2 matching over 12 bases. The V gene's germline CDR1 is GTSNPN and CDR2 SVGIG (reference sequence). V was clipped by 3 bases and J by 1 base; unmatched bases: 3. This CDR3 region has 15 residues.

This clone was counted between two and nine times. V is TRBV5-4 and J is TRBJ1-5; TRBD1 agrees at 10 bases. CDR3 size: 16 residues. From germline, CDR1 is SGHNT and CDR2 YYREEE (reference sequence). V trimming: 3 bases; J trimming: 4 bases; junction bases outside the gene matches: 7. This CDR3 reads CASSWGGQGGNQPQHF. For the CDR3, the DNA is TGTGCCAGCAGCTGGGGAGGACAGGGGGGGAATCAGCCCCAGCATTTT.

The chain combines TRBV6-1 with TRBJ2-7; D is perhaps TRBD1 (6 bases). The CDR3 runs 14 residues. Trimming removed 2 bases from V and 2 bases from J, with 10 bases in between. Germline V lookup: CDR1 MNHNS, CDR2 SASEGT. The CDR3 region has the DNA TGTGCCAGCAGTGAATCGCAGGGGCCCTACGAGCAGTACTTC. Amino acid sequence: CASSESQGPYEQYF.

In regard to this clone: The junction differs from germline at one of its ends, possibly a read error. The chain recombines TRBV7-2 with TRBJ2-2, with 9 bases aligning to TRBD1. The germline V gene has CDR1 SGHTA and CDR2 FQGNSA. This CDR3 has 17 amino acids. CDR3 loop: CASSLATGQGSTGELSF. The CDR3 DNA sequence: TGTGCCAGCAGCTTAGCGACGGGACAGGGCTCGACCGGGGAGCTGTCTTTT. Full variable domain (remainder filled in from reference TRBV7-2 and TRBJ2-2): GAGVSQSPSNKVTEKGKDVELRCDPISGHTALYWYRQSLGQGLEFLIYFQGNSAPDKSGLPSDRFSAERTGGSVSTLTIQRTQQEDSAVYLCASSLATGQGSTGELSFGEGSRLTVL.

For this clone: Germline and junction disagree at one end, which may indicate a read error. The chain is built from TRBV6-6 and TRBJ1-2; the match to TRBD1 covers 7 bases. The CDR3 contains 13 residues. CDR1 is MNHNY and CDR2 is SVGAGI in the germline V gene (reference sequence). The CDR3 reads CASRRRDSGGYPF. Written as DNA, the CDR3 is TGTGCCAGCAGGCGCCGGGACAGCGGAGGCTACCCCTTC.

A few counts support this clone. The genes are TRBV6-4 and TRBJ2-7, with unresolved D. Germline values: CDR1 MRHNA, CDR2 SNTAGT. The V gene lost 11 bases and the J gene lost 4 bases, with 9 bases spanning the gap. The CDR3 sequence is 10 residues long. The CDR3 DNA reads as TGTGCCGCCCGCCAGTACGAGCAGTACTTC. As protein: CAARQYEQYF.

This clone came up once. V is TRBV5-1 and J is TRBJ2-2; D gene uncertain. V gave up 2 bases and J gave up 6 bases, with 8 bases separating them. The CDR3 runs to 13 residues. Germline V gives CDR1 SGHRS, CDR2 YFSETQ. The CDR3 bases are TGCGCCAGCAGCTTAAAACATCCCGGGGAGCTGTTTTTT. Translated: CASSLKHPGELFF. The full variable domain, its missing parts supplied by reference TRBV5-1 and TRBJ2-2, is KAGVTQTPRYLIKTRGQQVTLSCSPISGHRSVSWYQQTPGQGLQFLFEYFSETQRNKGNFPGRFSGRQFSNSRSEMNVSTLELGDSALYLCASSLKHPGELFFGEGSRLTVL.

V usage is TRBV4-2 and J usage is TRBJ1-3, with a weak D call TRBD1 (6 bases). The CDR3 covers 18 residues. Between the trimmed V and J ends, which lost 2 bases and 0 bases, there was a span of 17 bases. Germline-derived CDR1 and CDR2 are LGHNA and YNFKEQ. Written as DNA, the CDR3 is TGTGCCAGCAGCCAATTCCACCGGACAGCCTCCTCTGGAAACACCATATATTTT. Translated, it gives CASSQFHRTASSGNTIYF.

The rearrangement links TRBV6-5 to TRBJ2-5; D is possibly TRBD2 (6 bases). The DNA end favors TRBJ2-7, so the J call may be wrong. This CDR3 spans 15 amino acids. Germline V CDR1 and CDR2: MNHEY, SVGAGI. CDR3 amino acids: CASSPTAGLSYEQYF. As DNA, the CDR3 is TGTGCCAGCAGCCCCACGGCGGGGTTATCCTACGAGCAGTACTTC.